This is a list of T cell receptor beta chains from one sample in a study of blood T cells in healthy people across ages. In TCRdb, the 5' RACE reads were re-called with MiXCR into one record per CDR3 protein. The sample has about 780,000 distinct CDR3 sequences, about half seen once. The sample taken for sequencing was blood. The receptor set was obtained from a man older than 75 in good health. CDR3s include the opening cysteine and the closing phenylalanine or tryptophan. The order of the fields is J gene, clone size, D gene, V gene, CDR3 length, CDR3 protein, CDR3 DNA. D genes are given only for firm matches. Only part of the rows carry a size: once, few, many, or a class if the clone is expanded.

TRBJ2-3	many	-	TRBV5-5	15	CASSWGSIRTDTQYF	TGTGCCAGCAGCTGGGGTAGTATACGCACAGATACGCAGTATTTT
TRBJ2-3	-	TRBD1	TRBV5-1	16	CASSSIPGGITDTQYF	TGCGCCAGCAGCTCGATCCCAGGGGGTATCACAGATACGCAGTATTTT
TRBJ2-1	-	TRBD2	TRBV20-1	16	CSARGGDGRALNEQFF	TGCAGTGCTAGAGGTGGGGACGGGAGGGCCCTCAATGAGCAGTTCTTC
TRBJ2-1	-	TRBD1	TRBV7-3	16	CASSLTPGQTDGEQFF	TGTGCCAGCAGCTTAACGCCGGGACAGACCGACGGCGAGCAGTTCTTC
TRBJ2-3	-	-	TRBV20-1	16	CSARDYRERVADTQYF	TGCAGTGCTAGAGACTACAGGGAGAGGGTGGCGGATACGCAGTATTTT
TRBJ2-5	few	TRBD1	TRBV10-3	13	CATQDRVQETQYF	TGTGCCACCCAGGACAGGGTCCAAGAGACCCAGTACTTC
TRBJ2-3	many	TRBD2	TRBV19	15	CASSFLAGVSDTQYF	TGTGCCAGTAGTTTTCTAGCGGGAGTCTCAGATACGCAGTATTTT
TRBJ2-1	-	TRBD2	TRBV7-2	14	CASSSGLAEDEQFF	TGTGCCAGCAGCTCTGGACTAGCGGAGGATGAGCAGTTCTTC
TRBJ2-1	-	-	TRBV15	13	CATSRELGNEQFF	TGTGCCACCAGCAGAGAACTCGGCAATGAGCAGTTCTTC
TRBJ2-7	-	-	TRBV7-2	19	CASSFELASGGLPPYEQYF	TGTGCCAGCAGTTTCGAACTAGCGTCAGGGGGGCTTCCTCCATACGAGCAGTACTTC
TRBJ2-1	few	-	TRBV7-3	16	CASSTHSGSPRNEQFF	TGTGCCAGCAGCACCCATAGCGGCTCCCCAAGGAATGAGCAGTTCTTC
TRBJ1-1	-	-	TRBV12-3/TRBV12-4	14	CASSFAGRTTEAFF	TGTGCCAGCAGTTTCGCAGGGAGGACCACTGAAGCTTTCTTT
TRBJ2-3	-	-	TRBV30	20	CAWSVFRIPGAWGDTDTQYF	TGTGCCTGGAGTGTATTTAGGATACCCGGGGCCTGGGGAGACACAGATACGCAGTATTTT
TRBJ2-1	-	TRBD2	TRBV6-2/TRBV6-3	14	CASLSGTSGAVVFF	TGTGCCAGCCTATCGGGGACTAGCGGGGCGGTCGTGTTCTTC
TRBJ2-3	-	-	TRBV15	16	CATSRDRTASTDTQYF	TGTGCCACCAGCAGAGATCGAACTGCTAGCACAGATACGCAGTATTTT
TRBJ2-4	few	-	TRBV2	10	CASGGNIQYF	TGTGCCAGCGGGGGAAACATTCAGTACTTC
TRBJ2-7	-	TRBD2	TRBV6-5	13	CASSYQRGYEQYF	TGTGCCAGCAGTTACCAGCGGGGCTACGAGCAGTACTTC
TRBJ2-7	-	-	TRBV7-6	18	CASSLGWTDLSSDNEQYF	TGTGCCAGCAGCTTAGGGTGGACAGACCTCTCATCGGACAATGAGCAGTACTTC
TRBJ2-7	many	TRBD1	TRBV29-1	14	CSVLGTGVTYEQYF	TGCAGCGTGCTTGGGACAGGGGTCACCTACGAGCAGTACTTC
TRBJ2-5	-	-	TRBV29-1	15	CSVERGTLGGNEQYF	TGCAGCGTTGAAAGGGGGACACTGGGCGGCAATGAGCAGTACTTC
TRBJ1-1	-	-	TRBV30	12	CAWLRGDTEAFF	TGTGCCTGGCTCCGGGGGGACACTGAAGCTTTCTTT
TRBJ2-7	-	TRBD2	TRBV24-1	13	CATSVSGRVEQYF	TGTGCCACCAGTGTGTCAGGGAGGGTCGAGCAGTACTTC
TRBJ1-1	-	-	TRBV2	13	CASGEAWDTEAFF	TGTGCCAGCGGTGAAGCGTGGGACACTGAAGCTTTCTTT
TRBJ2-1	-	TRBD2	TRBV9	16	CASSPSPSGSGNEQFF	TGTGCCAGCAGCCCCAGCCCTAGCGGGAGTGGAAATGAGCAGTTCTTC
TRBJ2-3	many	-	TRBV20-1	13	CSASVEGTDTQYF	TGCAGTGCTAGTGTGGAGGGCACAGATACGCAGTATTTT
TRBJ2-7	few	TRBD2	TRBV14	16	CASSQFSGLAIHEQYF	TGTGCCAGCAGCCAATTCTCAGGACTAGCGATCCACGAGCAGTACTTC
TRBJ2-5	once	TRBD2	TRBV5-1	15	CASTILAEGGNEQYF	TGCGCCAGCACTATACTAGCGGAAGGGGGTAATGAGCAGTACTTC
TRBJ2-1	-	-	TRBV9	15	CASSARVFSYNEQFF	TGTGCCAGCAGCGCCAGAGTCTTCTCCTACAATGAGCAGTTCTTC
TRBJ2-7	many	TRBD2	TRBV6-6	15	CASSYLGGGSYEQYF	TGTGCCAGCAGTTACCTGGGCGGGGGTTCCTACGAGCAGTACTTC
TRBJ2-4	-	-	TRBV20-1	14	CSAREPGLHNEQYF	TGCAGTGCTAGAGAGCCAGGACTACACAATGAGCAGTACTTC
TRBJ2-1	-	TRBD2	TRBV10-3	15	CAISESLAVYNEQFF	TGTGCCATCAGTGAGTCGCTAGCGGTGTACAATGAGCAGTTCTTC
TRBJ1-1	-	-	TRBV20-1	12	CRPGQLGTEAFF	TGCAGGCCGGGACAATTGGGTACTGAAGCTTTCTTT
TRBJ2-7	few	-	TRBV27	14	CASSPALGPYEQYF	TGTGCCAGCAGTCCCGCCCTCGGCCCCTACGAGCAGTACTTC
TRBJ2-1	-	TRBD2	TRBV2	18	CASSDGIAGGHLYNEQFF	TGTGCCAGCAGTGACGGGATAGCGGGAGGGCACTTATACAATGAGCAGTTCTTC
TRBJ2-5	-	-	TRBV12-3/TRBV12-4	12	CASTLEGETQYF	TGTGCCAGCACCCTCGAGGGCGAGACCCAGTACTTC
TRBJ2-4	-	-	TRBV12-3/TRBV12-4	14	CASSFSVVRNIQYF	TGTGCCAGCAGTTTTAGTGTGGTGAGAAACATTCAGTACTTC
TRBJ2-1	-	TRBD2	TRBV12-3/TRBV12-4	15	CASRLAGGHAMSKFF	TGTGCCAGCAGGTTAGCGGGAGGACATGCAATGAGCAAGTTCTTC
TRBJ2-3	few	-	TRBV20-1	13	CSAPGAVGDTQYF	TGCAGTGCCCCCGGTGCGGTGGGAGATACGCAGTATTTT
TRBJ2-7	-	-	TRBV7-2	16	CASSLALGGLRDEQYF	TGTGCCAGCAGCTTAGCGCTGGGGGGCCTCCGGGACGAGCAGTACTTC
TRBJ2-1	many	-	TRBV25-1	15	CASSESKGTYNEQFF	TGTGCCAGCAGTGAATCGAAGGGGACCTACAATGAGCAGTTCTTC
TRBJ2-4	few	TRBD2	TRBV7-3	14	CASSSGTSGSIQYF	TGTGCCAGCAGCTCCGGGACTAGTGGTTCCATTCAGTACTTC
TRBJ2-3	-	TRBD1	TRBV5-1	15	CASSKTGFWTDTQYF	TGCGCCAGCAGCAAGACAGGGTTTTGGACAGATACGCAGTATTTT
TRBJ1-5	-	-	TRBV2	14	CASRVDGYNQPQHF	TGTGCCAGCAGAGTTGATGGATACAATCAGCCCCAGCATTTT
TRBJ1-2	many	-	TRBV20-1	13	CSVPSPGRYGYTF	TGCAGTGTCCCGAGCCCGGGAAGGTATGGCTACACCTTC
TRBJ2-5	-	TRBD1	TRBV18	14	CASSPPTGQETQYF	TGTGCCAGCTCACCACCGACAGGGCAAGAGACCCAGTACTTC
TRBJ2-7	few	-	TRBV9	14	CASSAVTGGHEQYF	TGTGCCAGCAGCGCGGTGACAGGTGGCCACGAGCAGTACTTC